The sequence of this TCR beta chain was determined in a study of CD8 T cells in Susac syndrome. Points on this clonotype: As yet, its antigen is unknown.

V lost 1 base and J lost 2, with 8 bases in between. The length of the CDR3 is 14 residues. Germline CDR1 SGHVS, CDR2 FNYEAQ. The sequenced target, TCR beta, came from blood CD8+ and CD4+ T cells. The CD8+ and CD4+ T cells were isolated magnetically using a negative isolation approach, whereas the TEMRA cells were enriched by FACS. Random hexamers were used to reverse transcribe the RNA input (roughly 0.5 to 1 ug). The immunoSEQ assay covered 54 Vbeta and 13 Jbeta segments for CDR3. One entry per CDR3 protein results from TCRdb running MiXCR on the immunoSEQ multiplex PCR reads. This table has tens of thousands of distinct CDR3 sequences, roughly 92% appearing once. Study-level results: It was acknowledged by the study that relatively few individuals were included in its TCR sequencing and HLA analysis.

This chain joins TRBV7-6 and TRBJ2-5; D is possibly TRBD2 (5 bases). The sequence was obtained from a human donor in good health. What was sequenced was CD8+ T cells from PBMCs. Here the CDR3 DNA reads TGTGCCAGCAGCTTAGTCGGGGTGCAAGAGACCCAGTACTTC. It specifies CASSLVGVQETQYF.